This T cell receptor (beta chain) emerged from a study of OX40 agonist ivuxolimab in advanced cancers. Study at large: Patients treated during dose escalation were battling hepatocellular carcinoma, melanoma, renal cell or head and neck cancer. Earlier treatment with anti-PD-1, anti-PD-L1 or anti-CTLA-4 was permitted, and roughly 42% had received some. The study's findings and limits: At 0.1 to 3.0 mg/kg, clonal expansion of CD4+ and CD8+ blood T cells had occurred by week 6. CD4+ T cells averaged fewer expanded clones than CD8+ T cells.

Sequencing was performed with immunoSEQ multiplex PCR; in TCRdb, only in-frame clones are kept and a portion is missing. The sample has 35,000 to 40,000 clones, over 60% seen once. In the case of this clone: The antigen is unknown.

Per the germline V gene, CDR1 is SGDLS and CDR2 is YYNGEE. The CDR3 spans 15 residues. The V end lost 0 bases, the J end lost 2 bases, and 11 bases lay between the germline ends. J is TRBJ2-5 and V is TRBV9; possibly TRBD1 for D (6 bases). This TCR was recovered from an adult with an advanced solid tumor such as melanoma, head and neck, liver or kidney cancer. The source material was CD4+ or CD8+ T cells sorted from blood, sampled in a trial of the OX40 agonist ivuxolimab. The CDR3 nucleotides are TGTGCCAGCAGCGTAGCAGGGGCTATACAAGAGACCCAGTACTTC. Translation gives CASSVAGAIQETQYF. The variable domain in full, completed from reference TRBV9 and TRBJ2-5, reads DSGVTQTPKHLITATGQRVTLRCSPRSGDLSVYWYQQSLDQGLQFLIQYYNGEERAKGNILERFSAQQFPDLHSELNLSSLELGDSALYFCASSVAGAIQETQYFGPGTRLLVL.